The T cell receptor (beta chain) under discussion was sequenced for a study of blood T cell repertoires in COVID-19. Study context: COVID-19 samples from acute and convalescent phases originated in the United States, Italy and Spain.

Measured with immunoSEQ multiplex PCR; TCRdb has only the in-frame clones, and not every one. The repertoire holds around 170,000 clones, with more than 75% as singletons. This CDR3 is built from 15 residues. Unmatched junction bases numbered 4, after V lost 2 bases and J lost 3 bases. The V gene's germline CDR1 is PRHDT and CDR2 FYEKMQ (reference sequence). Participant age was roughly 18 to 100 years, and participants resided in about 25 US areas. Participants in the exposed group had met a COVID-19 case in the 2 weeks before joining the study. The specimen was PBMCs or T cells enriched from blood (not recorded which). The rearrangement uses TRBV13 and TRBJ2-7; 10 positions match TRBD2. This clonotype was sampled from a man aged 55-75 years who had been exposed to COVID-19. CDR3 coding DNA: TGTGCCAGCAGCTTATTCCTAGCGGGAGTCTACGAGCAGTACTTC. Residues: CASSLFLAGVYEQYF.